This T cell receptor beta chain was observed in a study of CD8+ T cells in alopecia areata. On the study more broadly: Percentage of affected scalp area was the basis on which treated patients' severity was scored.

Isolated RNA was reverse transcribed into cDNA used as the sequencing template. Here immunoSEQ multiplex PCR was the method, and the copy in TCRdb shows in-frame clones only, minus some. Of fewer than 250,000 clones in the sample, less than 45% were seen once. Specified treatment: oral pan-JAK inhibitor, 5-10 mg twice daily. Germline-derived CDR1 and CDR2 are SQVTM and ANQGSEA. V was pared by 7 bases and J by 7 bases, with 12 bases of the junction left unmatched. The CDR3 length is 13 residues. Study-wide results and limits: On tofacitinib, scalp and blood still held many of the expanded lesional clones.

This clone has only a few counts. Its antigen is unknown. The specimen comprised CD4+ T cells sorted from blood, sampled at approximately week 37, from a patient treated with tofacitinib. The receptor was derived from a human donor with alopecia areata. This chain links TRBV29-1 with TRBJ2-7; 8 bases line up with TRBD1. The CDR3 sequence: CSARTGLAGEQYF. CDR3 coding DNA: TGCAGCGCTAGGACAGGGCTCGCAGGGGAGCAGTACTTC.